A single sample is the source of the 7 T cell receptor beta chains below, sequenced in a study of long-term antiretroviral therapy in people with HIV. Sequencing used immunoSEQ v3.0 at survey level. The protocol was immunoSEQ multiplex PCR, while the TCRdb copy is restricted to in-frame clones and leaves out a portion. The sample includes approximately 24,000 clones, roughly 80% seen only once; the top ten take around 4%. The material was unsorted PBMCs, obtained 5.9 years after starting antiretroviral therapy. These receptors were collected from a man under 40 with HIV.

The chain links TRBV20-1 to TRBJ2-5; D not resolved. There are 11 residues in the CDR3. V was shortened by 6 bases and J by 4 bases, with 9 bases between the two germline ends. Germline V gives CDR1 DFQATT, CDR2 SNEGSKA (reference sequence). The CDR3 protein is CSAPLLETQYF. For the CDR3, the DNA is TGCAGTGCCCCCTTATTAGAGACCCAGTACTTC.

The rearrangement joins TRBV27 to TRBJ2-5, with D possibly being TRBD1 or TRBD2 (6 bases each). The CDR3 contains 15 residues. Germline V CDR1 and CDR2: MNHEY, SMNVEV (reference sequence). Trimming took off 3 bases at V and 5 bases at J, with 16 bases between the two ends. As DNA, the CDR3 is TGTGCCAGCAGTTTCCGACAGGCCCTAGCGGAGACCCAGTACTTC. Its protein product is CASSFRQALAETQYF.

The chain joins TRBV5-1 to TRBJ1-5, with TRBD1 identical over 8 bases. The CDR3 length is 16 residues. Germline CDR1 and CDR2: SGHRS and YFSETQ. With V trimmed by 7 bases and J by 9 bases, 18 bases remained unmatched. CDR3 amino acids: CASRADPGQAHGPQHF. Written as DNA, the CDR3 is TGCGCCAGCCGAGCTGACCCGGGACAGGCCCATGGGCCCCAGCATTTT. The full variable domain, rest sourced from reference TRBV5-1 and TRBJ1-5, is KAGVTQTPRYLIKTRGQQVTLSCSPISGHRSVSWYQQTPGQGLQFLFEYFSETQRNKGNFPGRFSGRQFSNSRSEMNVSTLELGDSALYLCASRADPGQAHGPQHFGDGTRLSIL.

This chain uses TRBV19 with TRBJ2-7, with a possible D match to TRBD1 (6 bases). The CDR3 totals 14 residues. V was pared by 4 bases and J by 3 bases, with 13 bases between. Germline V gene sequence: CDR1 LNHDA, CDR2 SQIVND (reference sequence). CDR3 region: CASSTQGNRYEQYF. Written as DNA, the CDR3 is TGTGCCAGTAGTACACAGGGTAATCGCTACGAGCAGTACTTC.

In DNA form, the CDR3 reads TGTGCCAGCAGCCCTACGAGGGTCGAAAACACCGGGGAGCTGTTTTTT. It encodes CASSPTRVENTGELFF. The rearrangement joins TRBV9 to TRBJ2-2; D might be TRBD2 (5 bases). CDR1 is SGDLS, CDR2 YYNGEE, per germline. The CDR3 contains 16 residues. Trimming removed 4 bases at V and 2 bases at J, with 15 bases between.

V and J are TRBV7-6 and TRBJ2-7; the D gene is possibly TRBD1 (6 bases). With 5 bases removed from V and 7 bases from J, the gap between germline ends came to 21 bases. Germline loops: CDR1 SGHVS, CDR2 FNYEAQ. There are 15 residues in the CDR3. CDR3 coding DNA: TGTGCCAGCAGCCGGGACACCGGTTTCTTCTGGGAGCAGTACTTC. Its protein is CASSRDTGFFWEQYF.

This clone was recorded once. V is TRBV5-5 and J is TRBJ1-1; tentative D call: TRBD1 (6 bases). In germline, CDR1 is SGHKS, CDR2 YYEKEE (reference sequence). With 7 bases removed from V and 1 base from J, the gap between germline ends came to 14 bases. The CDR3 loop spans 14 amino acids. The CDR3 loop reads CASLIDRKNTEAFF. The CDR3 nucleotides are TGTGCCAGCCTAATCGACAGGAAGAACACTGAAGCTTTCTTT.